This T cell receptor (beta chain) was captured in a study of blood T cells in healthy people across ages. Germline loops: CDR1 MNHNY, CDR2 SVGAGI (reference sequence). This CDR3 has 13 amino acids. Trimming took off 5 bases at V and 8 bases at J, with 15 bases between the two ends. Primers used in a second PCR of roughly 6 to 11 cycles were a sample-barcoded 5' primer and a J-beta primer mix. Each CDR3 protein is one row after TCRdb ran MiXCR on the 5' RACE reads. The sample lists over a million distinct CDR3 sequences, approximately 40% occurring once. Sequences were obtained from blood. The TCR comes from a woman in her late teens or twenties in good health. V gene TRBV6-6 combines with J gene TRBJ1-2; D is unclear. CDR3 protein: CASSPGNEEGYTF. Here the CDR3 DNA reads TGTGCCAGCAGTCCTGGGAACGAGGAGGGCTACACCTTC.